Listed here are 6 T cell receptor beta chains from one sample, sequenced in a study of Ad26.COV2.S vaccination and SARS-CoV-2 variants. The data were produced by immunoSEQ multiplex PCR, yet TCRdb's version contains in-frame clones alone and is incomplete. The data contain roughly 400,000 clones, about 90% of them seen just once; the ten biggest clones take up around 1.7%. Treatment here: over 15 received Ad26.COV2.S at low or high dose, single or two shots; about 5 received placebo; per-sample allocation not given. The samples date from day 63 after the first vaccine or placebo injection. The sequencing used peripheral blood, collected in a trial of Ad26.COV2.S vaccine versus placebo. The receptor source for this set is a person aged 18-65 years who received the Ad26.COV2.S COVID-19 vaccine or a placebo.

The table lists this clone with a count of one. V usage is TRBV27 and J usage is TRBJ2-7, with 12 bases that match TRBD1. This CDR3 has 16 amino acids. CDR1 MNHEY and CDR2 SMNVEV come from the germline V gene (reference sequence). Losses at the gene ends were 2 bases for V and 2 bases for J; bases not matched to a gene: 4. The CDR3 DNA reads TGTGCCAGCAGTTTAAAAGGGACAGGGGGCCCCTACGAGCAGTACTTC. The encoded protein is CASSLKGTGGPYEQYF.

The chain recombines TRBV20-1 with TRBJ2-1; D is uncertain. The V end lost 1 base, the J end lost 5 bases, and 3 bases lay between the germline ends. Germline CDR1 and CDR2: DFQATT and SNEGSKA (reference sequence). The CDR3 totals 11 residues. Here the CDR3 DNA reads TGCAGTGCTAGAGGACACAATGAGCAGTTCTTC. Translation: CSARGHNEQFF.

The chain employs TRBV20-1 and TRBJ2-5, with a tentative D call TRBD2 (5 bases). Germline lookup yields CDR1 DFQATT and CDR2 SNEGSKA (reference sequence). The V end was cut by 6 bases, the J end by 4 bases, with 9 bases between. The CDR3 spans 11 residues. The CDR3 DNA reads as TGCAGTGCGGTAGCGTCAGAGACCCAGTACTTC. It yields the protein CSAVASETQYF.

The chain links TRBV14 to TRBJ2-5; D is unclear. Trimming stripped 0 bases from V and 1 base from J, with 18 bases between. This CDR3 spans 18 amino acids. The germline V gene has CDR1 SGHDN and CDR2 FVKESK. CDR3 DNA sequence: TGTGCCAGCAGCCAAGAAGCCGGCCGACCTAGGTCCCAAGAGACCCAGTACTTC. This translates into CASSQEAGRPRSQETQYF.

V usage is TRBV21-1 and J usage is TRBJ2-7. TRBV21-1 is a pseudogene locus. The CDR3 spans 11 residues. The CDR3 bases are TGTGCCAGCAGATCCTCCTACGAGCAGTACTTC. This sequence encodes CASRSSYEQYF.

This chain joins TRBV10-3 and TRBJ2-3; D not certain. The CDR3 covers 14 residues. Germline loops: CDR1 ENHRY, CDR2 SYGVKD. V lost 0 bases to trimming and J lost 3 bases, with 7 bases between them. CDR3 sequence reads: CAISESAPTDTQYF. CDR3 nucleotides: TGTGCCATCAGTGAGTCGGCGCCGACAGATACGCAGTATTTT.